These 24 T cell receptor beta chains were sequenced from one sample in a study of cytomegalovirus exposure and HLA in healthy donors. 13 Jbeta primers and 60 Vbeta primers were used for the PCR. Sequenced by immunoSEQ multiplex PCR; TCRdb stores in-frame clones only, minus some. Of over 100,000 clones listed, roughly three quarters are singletons. Sequences were obtained from PBMCs. All receptors come from a male donor in good health and CMV-seropositive.

The V and J genes are TRBV7-9 and TRBJ2-2; 7 bases agree with TRBD2. The germline V gene encodes CDR1 SEHNR and CDR2 FQNEAQ (reference sequence). The CDR3 contains 16 residues. J lost 1 base, V lost 5 bases, and 7 bases had no gene match. Here the CDR3 DNA reads TGTGCCAGCAGCGCCCCTAGCGGAGGGAACACCGGGGAGCTGTTTTTT. Translated: CASSAPSGGNTGELFF. Full variable domain (outside the CDR3, taken from reference TRBV7-9 and TRBJ2-2): DTGVSQNPRHKITKRGQNVTFRCDPISEHNRLYWYRQTLGQGPEFLTYFQNEAQLEKSRLLSDRFSAERPKGSFSTLEIQRTEQGDSAMYLCASSAPSGGNTGELFFGEGSRLTVL.

The genes are TRBV6-4 and TRBJ1-2; tentative D call: TRBD1 (5 bases). The CDR3 length is 15 residues. The V end lost 4 bases, the J end lost 5 bases, and 17 bases lay between the germline ends. The germline V gene encodes CDR1 MRHNA and CDR2 SNTAGT. CDR3 loop: CASSASRDSPYGYTF. In DNA, the CDR3 is TGTGCCAGCAGTGCCTCTAGAGACAGCCCTTATGGCTACACCTTC.

The V and J genes are TRBV2 and TRBJ1-2, with 7 bases lining up with TRBD1. Germline assignment: CDR1 SNHLY and CDR2 FYNNEI. The CDR3 loop spans 14 amino acids. With V trimmed by 5 bases and J by 2 bases, 5 bases remained unmatched. In DNA, the CDR3 is TGTGCCAGCAGTACACAACAGGGGAACTATGGCTACACCTTC. This sequence encodes CASSTQQGNYGYTF.

The genes are TRBV29-1 and TRBJ2-1; 8 bases are shared with TRBD1. V trimming: 6 bases; J trimming: 12 bases; junction bases outside the gene matches: 19. CDR3 length: 15 residues. Germline V CDR1 and CDR2: SQVTM, ANQGSEA. In DNA form, the CDR3 reads TGCAGCGTCTCAGGGGGCGGAGGCTACAATGAAGGGCAGTTCTTC. Translation gives CSVSGGGGYNEGQFF.

The CDR3 bases are TGTGCCAGCTCACCGGCCGGGACAGGATATGGCTACACCTTC. As protein: CASSPAGTGYGYTF. The J gene is TRBJ1-2, the V gene TRBV18; the match to TRBD1 covers 8 bases. Trimming cost V 3 bases and J 5 bases; bases outside gene matches: 5. The CDR3 spans 14 residues. Germline V gene data show CDR1 as KGHSH and CDR2 as LQKENI.

J is TRBJ2-3 and V is TRBV5-1; 8 positions match TRBD2. This CDR3 has 14 residues. The germline gives CDR1 SGHRS, CDR2 YFSETQ. With V trimmed by 2 bases and J by 3 bases, 2 bases remained unmatched. The DNA of the CDR3 is TGCGCCAGCAGCTTCACTAGCGGTACAGATACGCAGTATTTT. This codes for CASSFTSGTDTQYF.

V and J are TRBV7-2 and TRBJ2-1; 7 bases are shared with TRBD2. The CDR3 consists of 15 residues. Unmatched junction bases numbered 6, after V lost 1 base and J lost 6 bases. Looked up from germline, CDR1 is SGHTA and CDR2 is FQGNSA. CDR3 sequence reads: CASSLDAGASNEQFF. The CDR3 bases are TGTGCCAGCAGCTTAGATGCGGGAGCAAGCAATGAGCAGTTCTTC.

J is TRBJ2-2 and V is TRBV10-3; D might be TRBD2 (5 bases). Between the trimmed V and J ends, which lost 0 bases and 6 bases, there was a span of 8 bases. The CDR3 has 14 residues. Germline-derived CDR1 and CDR2 are ENHRY and SYGVKD. DNA of the CDR3: TGTGCCATCAGTGAGTCAGGAGGATCCGGGGAGCTGTTTTTT. It translates to CAISESGGSGELFF.

V is TRBV7-2 and J is TRBJ2-5; perhaps TRBD2 as D (5 bases). The last part of the DNA fits TRBJ2-7 better; the J call may be wrong. The germline CDR1 and CDR2 sequences are SGHTA and FQGNSA. The CDR3 spans 16 residues. In nucleotides, the CDR3 is TGTGCCAGCAGCTTAGCGGGAAGACGGGATCTATACGAGCAGTACTTC. Translation gives CASSLAGRRDLYEQYF.

This chain joins TRBV9 and TRBJ2-2; TRBD2 is a possible D gene (7 bases). V lost 7 bases and J 7 bases, leaving 20 bases between the germline ends. Germline V gene sequence: CDR1 SGDLS, CDR2 YYNGEE. The CDR3 is 15 residues long. The CDR3 sequence: CASAPGAGENGELFF. CDR3 DNA: TGTGCCAGCGCCCCGGGGGCGGGAGAGAACGGGGAGCTGTTTTTT.

The V call is TRBV5-1, the J call TRBJ1-1, with D possibly being TRBD1 (6 bases). The CDR3 consists of 13 residues. Germline V CDR1 and CDR2: SGHRS, YFSETQ. The V and J ends lost 4 bases and 1 base respectively, with 8 bases between them. CDR3: CASSEDRNTEAFF. The DNA of the CDR3 is TGCGCCAGCAGCGAGGACAGGAACACTGAAGCTTTCTTT. The full variable domain, rest sourced from reference TRBV5-1 and TRBJ1-1, is KAGVTQTPRYLIKTRGQQVTLSCSPISGHRSVSWYQQTPGQGLQFLFEYFSETQRNKGNFPGRFSGRQFSNSRSEMNVSTLELGDSALYLCASSEDRNTEAFFGQGTRLTVV.

The chain carries TRBV6-4 and TRBJ2-3; D may be TRBD2 (6 bases). Looked up from germline, CDR1 is MRHNA and CDR2 is SNTAGT. CDR3 length equals 15 residues. V lost 0 bases, J lost 1 base, and 8 bases lay in between. CDR3 protein: CASSDSASGTDTQYF. In nucleotides, the CDR3 is TGTGCCAGCAGTGACTCGGCTAGCGGCACAGATACGCAGTATTTT.

DNA of the CDR3: TGTGCCATCAGGCTCAGCGGGAGGCCCCCCTACGAGCAGTACTTC. Translation: CAIRLSGRPPYEQYF. The gene calls are TRBV10-3 and TRBJ2-7; 9 nucleotides line up with TRBD2. Germline V CDR1 and CDR2: ENHRY, SYGVKD. V shed 6 bases, J shed 2 bases, and the junction held 8 bases outside the gene matches. The CDR3 is 15 amino acids.

The chain uses TRBV7-2 and TRBJ2-5, with D unresolved. Deletions cut 5 bases from V and 5 bases from J, with 15 bases between. Germline loops: CDR1 SGHTA, CDR2 FQGNSA. The CDR3 length is 14 residues. The CDR3 protein is CASSLSLRSETQYF. DNA of the CDR3: TGTGCCAGCAGCCTTTCCCTGCGGAGTGAGACCCAGTACTTC.

As for this clone: A read error may produce the germline difference seen at one junction end. This rearrangement joins TRBV27 to TRBJ1-1, with TRBD1 as a possible D gene (5 bases). From germline, CDR1 is MNHEY and CDR2 SMNVEV (reference sequence). The CDR3 is 16 amino acids. Here the CDR3 reads CASSSEWGGGHTEAFF. CDR3 DNA: TGTGCCAGTAGTTCCGAATGGGGGGGAGGACACACTGAAGCTTTCTTT.

The CDR3 sequence is CASSLGASGDTQYF. The CDR3 nucleotides are TGTGCCAGCAGCTTAGGGGCTAGCGGAGATACGCAGTATTTT. The V call is TRBV7-3, the J call TRBJ2-3, with TRBD2 matching 7 bases. The trim removed 2 bases at V and 5 bases at J, leaving 4 bases unmatched. This CDR3 spans 14 amino acids. The germline CDR1 and CDR2 sequences are SGHTA and FQGTGA.

This clone has only a few counts. The chain couples TRBV7-2 to TRBJ2-3; D gene unclear. V shed 4 bases and J shed 4 bases, with 9 bases lying between them. The length of the CDR3 is 13 residues. The germline V gene encodes CDR1 SGHTA and CDR2 FQGNSA. The CDR3 sequence is CASSSNSPDTQYF. In nucleotides, the CDR3 is TGTGCCAGCAGCTCAAACTCCCCAGATACGCAGTATTTT.

The chain is built from TRBV4-1 and TRBJ1-1, with 8 positions matching TRBD1. This CDR3 has 14 residues. With 5 bases clipped from V and 3 bases from J, the junction kept 5 bases outside the gene matches. CDR1 MGHRA and CDR2 YSYEKL come from the germline V gene. The CDR3 nucleotides read TGCGCCAGCAGCTTCCACAGGGGGGACACTGAAGCTTTCTTT. This encodes CASSFHRGDTEAFF.

This chain links TRBV11-2 with TRBJ2-3; D is ambiguous. CDR1 SGHAT and CDR2 FQNNGV come from the germline V gene. The CDR3 runs to 12 residues. V was shortened by 5 bases and J by 8 bases, with 11 bases between the two germline ends. The CDR3 DNA follows: TGTGCCAGCAGCCACGAGACGGGTACGCAGTATTTT. Translating it yields CASSHETGTQYF.

The rearrangement uses TRBV9 and TRBJ2-7; 7 positions agree with TRBD1. The V segment lost 4 bases and the J segment 2 bases; nucleotides outside the gene matches: 9. The CDR3 extends over 15 amino acids. Germline CDR1 SGDLS, CDR2 YYNGEE. The CDR3 sequence is CASSPRQGSTYEQYF. DNA for the CDR3: TGTGCCAGCAGCCCCCGACAGGGAAGTACCTACGAGCAGTACTTC.

J is TRBJ1-5 and V is TRBV28; the D gene is possibly TRBD1 (6 bases). Trimming removed 7 bases at V and 6 bases at J, with 19 bases between. This CDR3 has 15 amino acids. Germline values: CDR1 MDHEN, CDR2 SYDVKM. CDR3 DNA sequence: TGTGCCAGCACCCTAGGGGGGGTTGTTAGTCAGCCCCAGCATTTT. Protein product: CASTLGGVVSQPQHF.

This clone was picked up one time. This chain connects TRBV27 to TRBJ2-7; 10 bases map to TRBD2. The V gene end was trimmed by 2 bases and the J gene end by 2 bases; junction bases not matched to a gene: 0. Germline-derived CDR1 and CDR2 are MNHEY and SMNVEV (reference sequence). This CDR3 spans 14 amino acids. The CDR3 region is CASSLLAGAYEQYF. The CDR3 DNA sequence: TGTGCCAGCAGTTTACTAGCGGGAGCCTACGAGCAGTACTTC.

The J gene is TRBJ1-4, the V gene TRBV7-2; 8 bases align to TRBD1. Germline V gene sequence: CDR1 SGHTA, CDR2 FQGNSA. The CDR3 sequence is 15 residues long. The junction had 8 bases not matched to a gene; V was cut back by 5 bases and J by 6 bases. Here the CDR3 DNA reads TGTGCCAGCAGCCGTCAGACAGGGGAGGATGAAAAACTGTTTTTT. Encoded protein: CASSRQTGEDEKLFF.

V is TRBV5-8 and J is TRBJ2-1, with D possibly being TRBD2 (5 bases). Trimming removed 2 bases at V and 3 bases at J, with 12 bases between. In germline, CDR1 is SGHTS, CDR2 YDEGEE. The CDR3 loop spans 15 amino acids. DNA of the CDR3: TGTGCCAGCAGCTTAGCTGGGAGCCGCTACAATGAGCAGTTCTTC. Translating gives CASSLAGSRYNEQFF.